This T cell receptor (beta chain) is drawn from a study of cytomegalovirus exposure and HLA in healthy donors (dated by TCRdb to 2016 to 2017). Describing the broader study: An earlier analysis of some 600 of the donors reported approximately 260 Gb of sequence data and 117 million unique TCR beta sequences obtained from 150 million to 200 million T cells. In a later analysis, previously published TCR beta repertoires from hundreds of donors were re-analyzed and high-resolution HLA genotyping was added so that TCR occurrence patterns could be studied. In addition to the first cohort of several hundred subjects, a separate validation cohort of 120 different subjects was used. An earlier analysis of several hundred of the donors applied high-throughput TCR beta sequencing to assess whether each TCR beta V gene segment acted as functional or pseudogenic. Among the roughly 430 genotyped donors, approximately 77% belonged to the genetic ancestry cluster associated with self-reported Caucasian donors. Donor age, sex, ethnicity and CMV serostatus were collected together with the repertoire data. The study used immunosequencing to profile the T cell repertoires of hundreds of subjects and linked those repertoires to cytomegalovirus serostatus. Every discovery cohort repertoire had been produced on one sequencing platform. Roughly 5 DR-DQ haplotypes were handled as single units for association and clustering, since linkage in the cohort was strong. Roughly 300 gigabases of sequencing data and approximately 85 million unique TCR sequences were included in an early release covering about 700 HLA-typed donors. Rather than using new phenotypic data, the later analysis identified candidate immune exposures from TCR beta sequences and from how often those sequences occurred across donors. Among roughly 370 genotyped donors of the cohort, an average of approximately 250,000 unique TCR beta nucleotide sequences were sequenced per donor, roughly a sixth of them non-productive. The aim of the study was to test whether cataloging public T cell receptors could identify signatures of past pathogen exposure. The number of typed donors differed by locus: about 629-630 for A, B, C, DRB1 and DQB1; about 520 for DQA1; 606 for DPA1; and 400 to 480 for DPB1. A later genetic analysis used genome-wide SNP genotypes for about 60% of the roughly 700 donors, treating that subset as a discovery cohort. HLA typing covered class I and class II loci at four-digit resolution. To predict cytomegalovirus infection status, the study combined high-throughput TCR immunosequencing, statistical association of individual TCRs with disease status, and machine learning. Summary of the overall study and its limitations: Linkage disequilibrium might explain the correlated functional status among segregating V segments, but an unknown experimental factor could not be excluded. According to a later analysis, most CMV-associated TCR beta chains appeared to be HLA-restricted, and the HLA associations seemed to be driven largely by CMV exposure. Broadly in line with IMGT annotations, most TCR beta V segments showed up in productive rearrangements about 87% or about 30% of the time in an earlier analysis of 450 to 750 of the donors. In a later analysis, HLA-associated TCR beta chains showed more clonal expansion and lower generation probabilities than non-associated chains that were equally common. In a later analysis, several top co-occurrence clusters were reported to appear linked to parvovirus B19, influenza, CMV and Epstein-Barr virus. The earlier analysis of nearly 600 of the donors excluded about 16 rarely observed V segments, including chromosome 9 orphons, because counts were too low. A few of the identified cytomegalovirus-associated TCR beta chains were confirmed in vitro to be specific for cytomegalovirus antigens. A further reported finding was that TCR beta sequences accurately predicted the HLA-A and HLA-B alleles for most subjects in the first cohort. HLA typing was unavailable for some donors at each locus, so association tests used only the typed subset. Some IMGT-functional V segments, including TRBV6-2 and TRBV6-3, could not be distinguished by the 87-base-pair reads and were therefore excluded. Presence/absence analyses assumed roughly uniform sequencing depth across donors, an assumption that may not hold. A later analysis found that TCR association rates varied across HLA loci, with DRB1 alleles showing the most associated TCRs and HLA-C alleles the fewest. Assigning TCR associations to individual alleles was difficult when HLA alleles, especially DR and DQ, strongly co-occurred. At a false discovery rate of 0.05, a later analysis linked roughly 17,000 TCR beta sequences to specific HLA alleles. The authors suggested that the approach could potentially be extended to other disease states and immunological phenotypes. Compared with the roughly 670-donor mean, donors in an Asian-associated ancestry cluster had fewer N-insertions in productive TCRs, according to a later genetic analysis. A total of some 180 TCR beta chains were listed by the study as associated with cytomegalovirus. An association between a missense DCLRE1C variant and V-gene and J-gene trimming of TCR beta chains was found in a later genetic analysis and replicated in an independent cohort. A cluster of highly shared sequence variants was judged likely to represent a technical artifact of the sequencing pipeline. While some public TCRs were present in many individuals, most TCR sequences turned up only very rarely across donors. CMV serostatus was the only immune exposure information available for the cohort. Cytomegalovirus status was reported to be diagnosed by the classifier with high specificity and sensitivity in both the original and validation cohorts. Only TCR beta chains were sequenced in this cohort, and the absence of alpha or paired-chain data limited detectable features.

The germline V gene supplies CDR1 SGHDN and CDR2 FVKESK. Deletion took 5 bases off V and 6 bases off J, with a span of 10 bases between the germline ends. From the cysteine up to the phenylalanine, the CDR3 has a length of 13 residues. Only the CDR3 portion is preserved as DNA: 39 bases, with reading frame beginning at the first base. In total, 500 to 700 healthy bone marrow donors made up the cohort. Cohort members were all nominally healthy when sampled, although unrecorded immune exposures were likely present. The donor was CMV seropositive and was included in the group of 270 or so seropositive cohort members. Each donor provided a peripheral blood sample, and peripheral blood mononuclear cells were used for TCR beta sequencing. Genomic DNA was extracted from the blood cell samples with the Qiagen DNeasy Blood Extraction Kit. A word on this clone: No cognate antigen has been identified for it. No per-base quality is available; no much larger clone lies one base away.

Receptors were amplified or captured by the immunoSEQ multiplex PCR assay. The multiplex PCR relied on a mix of 60 forward primers for TCR Vbeta segments and 13 reverse primers for TCR Jbeta segments. Amplification of the CDR3 region of rearranged TCR beta genes was performed with a multiplex PCR assay on genomic DNA. The amplified TCR beta libraries were sequenced on the Illumina HiSeq System as 87-base-pair reads. From the authors' description of their analysis: In a later analysis, 80 million or so unique TCR beta chains were counted across the approximately 670 repertoires, and roughly 11 million of these chains were shared by at least two donors. To remove PCR and sequencing errors, raw reads were error-corrected and collapsed into unique sequences using a nearest-neighbor algorithm that merged closely related sequences. V, D and J gene segments were assigned by aligning CDR3 sequences to IMGT reference sequences. For a sequence to be retained, a match of at least six nucleotides to both a V gene segment and a J gene segment was required. Rearrangements were called productive when the CDR3 lacked stop codons and stayed in frame with V and J; all others were non-productive. CDR3 was defined according to IMGT convention as the region running from the second conserved V-encoded cysteine to the conserved J-encoded phenylalanine. Sequences without an unambiguous match to a single V gene segment were excluded from the earlier analysis of about 600 of the donors. In an earlier analysis of some 590 of the donors, a V segment was called functional when productive rearrangements were above 56.7%, and segregating when the standard deviation between donors exceeded 5%. To diagnose cytomegalovirus status from the catalog of TCR beta chain sequences, a statistical classification framework was built. A later analysis assigned V and J genes by comparing TCR nucleotide sequences with IMGT/GENE-DB human TR gene sequences. Using the TCRdist pipeline, a later analysis assigned CDR3 sequences along with most-parsimonious VDJ recombination scenarios. A later analysis defined each TCR beta chain by its CDR3 amino acid sequence plus V-gene family, and excluded reads lacking a unique V-gene family. A later analysis removed over 500 highly shared, low-generation-probability nucleotide sequences to deal with suspected cross-contamination and a sequencing artifact. In a later analysis, a clonal expansion index was calculated for each public chain from normalized within-repertoire ranks of inferred template counts. A later analysis computed generation probabilities with a VDJ recombination model fitted to out-of-frame rearrangements, and checked the results against IGoR. A later analysis scored TCR-TCR, TCR-HLA and TCR-CMV co-occurrence with hypergeometric tests, applying a repertoire-size bias correction to TCR pairs. False discovery rates were estimated in a later analysis by permuting HLA or CMV assignments 20 times. In a later analysis, co-occurring TCRs were grouped with DBSCAN, and TCRdist sequence similarity was added when clustering was performed within HLA-allele-positive subsets. For co-occurrence clustering, repertoires with fewer than 30,000 or more than 120,000 public chains were excluded, along with roughly 5 repertoires with anomalous nucleotide sharing. The immuneACCESS repertoire file appears here via TCRdb, limited to in-frame rearrangements. These files lack a portion of the clones; in checked studies, under half of the deficit traces to unresolved V genes, and the cause of the others is not known. V, J and clone size reflect that table, while D and trimming were determined from the DNA. The sample table shows about 120,000 clones, and about four fifths are seen once. The ten biggest clones cover approximately 8.8% of the sample.

This TCR was recovered from a female donor in good health and CMV-seropositive. The sample taken for sequencing was PBMCs. The rearranged segments are TRBV14 and TRBJ2-2; too little of a D gene remains to name it. In nucleotide form, the sequence is TGTGCCAGCAGCTACGGAGAAGCCGGGGAGCTGTTTTTT. This yields the protein CASSYGEAGELFF.